The clone carrying this T cell receptor beta chain appeared many times. Its antigen is not identified. Germline CDR1 is SGHTA and CDR2 is FQGNSA. With 5 bases removed from V and 3 bases from J, the gap between germline ends came to 14 bases. The CDR3 has 14 amino acids. These data originate in a study of T cells in Graves' hyperthyroidism and ophthalmopathy. Whole-study findings and limits: Most clonotypes expanded in the thyroid (above 0.001) were also present in blood. Stable hyperthyroidism was separated from ophthalmopathy by a model based on 13 V-J features.

The source material, RNA transcripts, was used to amplify TCR beta CDR3 regions. First-round RT-PCR with HTBI primers amplified the TCR CDR3 region. MiXCR, run by TCRdb on the multiplex PCR reads, gives a single entry per CDR3 protein. The data contain fewer than 650,000 distinct CDR3 sequences, roughly 15% of them singletons. The sequence came from a woman in her thirties or forties with Graves' ophthalmopathy. The chain uses TRBV7-2 and TRBJ2-7; D not certain. Material: blood. Here the CDR3 DNA reads TGTGCCAGCAGCCTTATAGGGCCACACTACGAGCAGTACTTC. It translates to CASSLIGPHYEQYF.